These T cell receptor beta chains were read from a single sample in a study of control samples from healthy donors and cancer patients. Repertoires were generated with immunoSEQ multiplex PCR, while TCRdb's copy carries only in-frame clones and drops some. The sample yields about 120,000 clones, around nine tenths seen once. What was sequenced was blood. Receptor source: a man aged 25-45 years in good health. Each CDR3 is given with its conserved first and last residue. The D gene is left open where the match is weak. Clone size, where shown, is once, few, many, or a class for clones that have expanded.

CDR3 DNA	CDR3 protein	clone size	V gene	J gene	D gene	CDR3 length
TGTGCCAGCAGCGGCCGACAGGGGAACACTGAAGCTTTCTTT	CASSGRQGNTEAFF	.	TRBV9	TRBJ1-1	TRBD1	14
TGTGCCAGTAGGACGGACCTAAATGAGCAGTTCTTC	CASRTDLNEQFF	.	TRBV19	TRBJ2-1	.	12
TGTGCCAGTAGTATATCCTCACTGGGGTCGGCCCTCCACTTT	CASSISSLGSALHF	.	TRBV19	TRBJ1-6	.	14
TGTGCCAGCAGCATCCAGCGAGGACGGAATGAAAAACTGTTTTTT	CASSIQRGRNEKLFF	.	TRBV11-2	TRBJ1-4	.	15
TGTGCCAGCAGCCAGGGACCGGGAGAAGCTTTCTTT	CASSQGPGEAFF	.	TRBV14	TRBJ1-1	.	12
TGTGCCAGCAGCTCCTACCCGGTAGCTGAAGCTTTCTTT	CASSSYPVAEAFF	.	TRBV14	TRBJ1-1	.	13
TGTGCCAGCAGGGTCAGCTATGGCTACACCTTC	CASRVSYGYTF	.	TRBV6-6	TRBJ1-2	.	11
TGTGCCAGCAGGAACTACTTGGACGCAACGGACTATGGCTACACCTTC	CASRNYLDATDYGYTF	.	TRBV6-4	TRBJ1-2	.	16
TGTGCCGTCCGGGGGGGGAGGGACGAGCAGTACTTC	CAVRGGRDEQYF	.	TRBV6-6	TRBJ2-7	TRBD2	12
TGTGCCTGTGGGATAGACGTGCCCTCGAACTATGGCTACACCTTC	CACGIDVPSNYGYTF	.	TRBV30	TRBJ1-2	.	15
TGTGCCAGCAGCCCCCTGAGCGGGGGGGAGAACAATGAGCAGTTCTTC	CASSPLSGGENNEQFF	.	TRBV14	TRBJ2-1	TRBD2	16
TGTGCCAGCAGCGGAGGGCTCCCCGGCCTAGAGGGAGAGACCCAGTACTTC	CASSGGLPGLEGETQYF	.	TRBV9	TRBJ2-5	.	17
TGTGCCAGCAGCTTAAGCACAGTCCACAATGAGCAGTTCTTC	CASSLSTVHNEQFF	once	TRBV7-7	TRBJ2-1	.	14
TGCGCCAGCAGGTGGGACAGGGACGAGCAGTACTTC	CASRWDRDEQYF	.	TRBV5-1	TRBJ2-7	TRBD1	12
TGTGCCAGCAGCCAAGGAGCGGGGGCCTACACAGATACGCAGTATTTT	CASSQGAGAYTDTQYF	few	TRBV3-1/TRBV3-2	TRBJ2-3	TRBD2	16
TGTGCCAGCAGCAACCTTCGGGCCTACACCTTC	CASSNLRAYTF	.	TRBV6-2/TRBV6-3	TRBJ1-2	.	11
TGTGCCAGCAGTTTCGGCGGGGGAAACACCATATATTTT	CASSFGGGNTIYF	.	TRBV12-3/TRBV12-4	TRBJ1-3	.	13
TGCGCCAGCAGTGAGACACGCAATCAGCCCCAGCATTTT	CASSETRNQPQHF	.	TRBV10-1	TRBJ1-5	.	13
TGTGCCAGCAGAGACGTGGACAGTCCGGTCTATGGCTACACCTTC	CASRDVDSPVYGYTF	.	TRBV6-5	TRBJ1-2	.	15
TGCGCCAGCAGCTTGATAGCGGCCCCCACAGATACGCAGTATTTT	CASSLIAAPTDTQYF	.	TRBV5-1	TRBJ2-3	.	15
TGTGCCAGCAGTTTTAGCGAAATGACCGAGCAGTACTTC	CASSFSEMTEQYF	.	TRBV12-3/TRBV12-4	TRBJ2-7	.	13
TGTGCCAGTAACCTCGAACGGGTTGGGAGGGCTTTCTTT	CASNLERVGRAFF	.	TRBV19	TRBJ1-1	.	13
TGTGCCAGCAGCAGACAGGGGATGGGCACTGAAGCTTTCTTT	CASSRQGMGTEAFF	few	TRBV9	TRBJ1-1	TRBD1	14
TGCGCCAGCTCCAGGGAACAGGGAAGCCCCTATGGCTACACCTTC	CASSREQGSPYGYTF	.	TRBV10-2	TRBJ1-2	.	15
TGTGCCTGGGAGGAGACAGGGGCGAATGGCTACACCTTC	CAWEETGANGYTF	.	TRBV30	TRBJ1-2	TRBD1	13
TGTGTCTTAAAAGATGGTCGACAGGGAGCTAACTATGGCTACACCTTC	CVLKDGRQGANYGYTF	.	TRBV2	TRBJ1-2	TRBD1	16
TGTGCCAGCTCACCACCCCAGTTAGACACCGGGGAGCTGTTTTTT	CASSPPQLDTGELFF	.	TRBV18	TRBJ2-2	.	15
TGTGCCAGCAGTTACTCCACTAGGGGGGGACTAGAGCAGTTCTTC	CASSYSTRGGLEQFF	.	TRBV6-5	TRBJ2-1	.	15
TGTGCCACCAGTGGTGGGACAGGTAGCAATCAGCCCCAGCATTTT	CATSGGTGSNQPQHF	.	TRBV24-1	TRBJ1-5	TRBD1	15
TGTGCCAGCAGCTTGGGTCTCGACTGGGAAGCTTTCTTT	CASSLGLDWEAFF	.	TRBV5-8	TRBJ1-1	.	13
TGTGCCTGGAATCCGGGGGCGGGGGATACGCAGTATTTT	CAWNPGAGDTQYF	.	TRBV30	TRBJ2-3	.	13
TGTGCCAGCAGGCTCGGGACTAGCGGAAAAGAGACCCAGTACTTC	CASRLGTSGKETQYF	.	TRBV6-5	TRBJ2-5	TRBD2	15
TGTGCCAGCAGCTCCCAGGGACTAAGCCAGTTCTTC	CASSSQGLSQFF	once	TRBV11-3	TRBJ2-1	TRBD2	12
TGTGCCAGCAGCCAAGAAGGGGGCCTTGCTAACTATGGCTACACCTTC	CASSQEGGLANYGYTF	.	TRBV4-2	TRBJ1-2	TRBD1	16
TGTGCCAGCAGCCGGGGGGCTATCCAGACAGGCCAAGAGCAGTTCTTC	CASSRGAIQTGQEQFF	.	TRBV11-3	TRBJ2-1	.	16
TGTGCCAGCAGTTTAGCCCCGGGACAGAATCAGCCCCAGCATTTT	CASSLAPGQNQPQHF	.	TRBV27	TRBJ1-5	TRBD1	15
TGTGCCAGTAGTATAACGGTGGGGGGGACAGCTGATCAGCCCCAGCATTTT	CASSITVGGTADQPQHF	.	TRBV19	TRBJ1-5	TRBD1	17
TGTGCCAGCACCATCTCTCCCCTGAACACTGAAGCTTTCTTT	CASTISPLNTEAFF	.	TRBV11-2	TRBJ1-1	.	14
TGTGCCAGCAGCTTGGGACAGCGGAGGGAAAAACTGTTTTTT	CASSLGQRREKLFF	.	TRBV5-5	TRBJ1-4	.	14
TGTGCCAGCAGCTTATCCGGGACAGCTAATCAGCCCCAGCATTTT	CASSLSGTANQPQHF	.	TRBV7-2	TRBJ1-5	TRBD1	15
TGTGCCAGCAGCCCCTTAGGGGAACGAGGTGAGCAGTTCTTC	CASSPLGERGEQFF	.	TRBV3-1/TRBV3-2	TRBJ2-1	.	14
TGTGCCAGCAGTCGTCGACTAGCGGGGTTAGAGCAGTTCTTC	CASSRRLAGLEQFF	.	TRBV6-5	TRBJ2-1	TRBD2	14
TGTGCCTGGGGCAGGGTCAATCAGCCCCAGCATTTT	CAWGRVNQPQHF	few	TRBV30	TRBJ1-5	.	12
TGTGCCAGCAGTTTAGGACAGGGGGTAAATTCACCCCTCCACTTT	CASSLGQGVNSPLHF	once	TRBV27	TRBJ1-6	TRBD1	15
TGCGCCAGCAGCGGAGGGACAGGGGGTGGCGAGACCCAGTACTTC	CASSGGTGGGETQYF	.	TRBV5-1	TRBJ2-5	TRBD1	15
TGTGCCAGCAGCTTAGCGATGGGGGCAGATACGCAGTATTTT	CASSLAMGADTQYF	.	TRBV7-9	TRBJ2-3	.	14
TGTGCCAGCAGTTTCCGCCCGGGGACAGGGAACACCGGGGAGCTGTTTTTT	CASSFRPGTGNTGELFF	few	TRBV27	TRBJ2-2	TRBD1	17
TGTGCCAGCAGCCCCGATGCCCAGAGCACCATATATTTT	CASSPDAQSTIYF	.	TRBV11-3	TRBJ1-3	.	13
TGTGCCAGCAGCTTAGCTCAGCGGGGGGACACCGGGGAGCTGTTTTTT	CASSLAQRGDTGELFF	once	TRBV7-2	TRBJ2-2	TRBD2	16
TGTGCCGGCCGGGGGGGACACACAGATACGCAGTATTTT	CAGRGGHTDTQYF	.	TRBV25-1	TRBJ2-3	TRBD2	13
TGTGCCACCAGCAGAGAAGGACAGGGGGCTAGCAATCAGCCCCAGCATTTT	CATSREGQGASNQPQHF	.	TRBV15	TRBJ1-5	TRBD1	17
TGCGCCAGCAGCCAAGATAGGAACGGGGGTGGTGCAACTAATGAAAAACTGTTTTTT	CASSQDRNGGGATNEKLFF	.	TRBV4-1	TRBJ1-4	.	19
TGTGCCAGCAGACCCTTGATCTCGCAAGGAAAAGAGACCCAGTACTTC	CASRPLISQGKETQYF	.	TRBV27	TRBJ2-5	.	16
TGTGCCACCAGTGAGGGGGGGACACTTCCAAATGGGGCCAACGTCCTGACTTTC	CATSEGGTLPNGANVLTF	.	TRBV24-1	TRBJ2-6	.	18
TGTGCCAGCAGTTTAGGAGGAAACACCATATATTTT	CASSLGGNTIYF	.	TRBV28	TRBJ1-3	.	12
TGTGCCAGCAGTGAAGTAGGGCTCCAAGAGACCCAGTACTTC	CASSEVGLQETQYF	.	TRBV2	TRBJ2-5	.	14
TGTGCCAGCAGTTTAAGGGCAGGGGGCCCCCACAATGAGCAGTTCTTC	CASSLRAGGPHNEQFF	once	TRBV27	TRBJ2-1	TRBD1	16